The T cell receptor (beta chain) described here comes from a study of cytomegalovirus exposure and HLA in healthy donors. The PCR employed 60 Vbeta primers together with 13 Jbeta primers. TCRdb's table, derived via immunoSEQ multiplex PCR, lists solely in-frame clones and lacks some. The table includes 150,000 to 200,000 clones, 82% detected once. This CDR3 contains 13 residues. The ends were cut back, 4 bases at V and 1 base at J, with 7 bases in the middle. In germline, CDR1 is MDHEN, CDR2 SYDVKM. Sequencing was carried out using PBMCs. This TCR was recovered from a girl under 18 in good health and CMV-seropositive. This chain joins TRBV28 and TRBJ1-1; D gene ambiguous. CDR3 DNA: TGTGCCAGCAGTTCTTCCCGGAACACTGAAGCTTTCTTT. Translation: CASSSSRNTEAFF.